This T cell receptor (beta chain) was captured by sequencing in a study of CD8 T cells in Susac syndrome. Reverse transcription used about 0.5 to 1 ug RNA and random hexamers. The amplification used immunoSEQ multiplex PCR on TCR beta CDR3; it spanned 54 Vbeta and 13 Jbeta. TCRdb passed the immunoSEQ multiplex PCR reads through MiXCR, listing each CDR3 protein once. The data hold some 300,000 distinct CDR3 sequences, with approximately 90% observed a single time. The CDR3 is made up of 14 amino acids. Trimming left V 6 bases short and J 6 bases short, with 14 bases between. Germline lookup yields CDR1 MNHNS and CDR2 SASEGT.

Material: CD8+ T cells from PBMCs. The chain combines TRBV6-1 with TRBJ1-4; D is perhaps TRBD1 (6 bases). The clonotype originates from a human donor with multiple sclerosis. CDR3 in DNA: TGTGCCAGCAGCGCAGGGGAAGAAGATGAAAAACTGTTTTTT. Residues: CASSAGEEDEKLFF.